These 27 T cell receptor beta chains were all obtained from the same sample, sequenced in a study of glioma-infiltrating T cells after dendritic cell vaccination. The method was immunoSEQ multiplex PCR; TCRdb's version includes in-frame clones alone and lacks a portion of them. The data contain tens of thousands of clones, roughly 83% of them singletons. Time point indicated: after dendritic cell vaccination, including at tumor progression/relapse. The sample here was blood, taken after dendritic cell vaccination. Source of these receptors: a human donor with glioblastoma.

The gene calls are TRBV30 and TRBJ2-3; 16 nucleotides match TRBD2. The CDR3 is made up of 16 amino acids. Germline CDR1 GTSNPN, CDR2 SVGIG (reference sequence). Unmatched junction bases numbered 3, after V lost 0 bases and J lost 6 bases. The CDR3 reads CAWSVGTSGRGDTQYF. DNA of the CDR3: TGTGCCTGGAGTGTAGGGACTAGCGGGAGGGGGGATACGCAGTATTTT.

The chain joins TRBV11-3 to TRBJ2-7, with 12 bases that match TRBD1. With 7 bases clipped from V and 3 bases from J, the junction kept 10 bases outside the gene matches. CDR3 length equals 16 residues. Germline V gene data show CDR1 as SGHNT and CDR2 as YENEEA. The CDR3 region has the DNA TGTGCCAGCACCTTTCCCGGGACAGGGGGCGGCTACGAGCAGTACTTC. Translation: CASTFPGTGGGYEQYF. Full variable domain (missing parts from reference TRBV11-3 and TRBJ2-7): EAGVVQSPRYKIIEKKQPVAFWCNPISGHNTLYWYLQNLGQGPELLIRYENEEAVDDSQLPKDRFSAERLKGVDSTLKIQPAELGDSAVYLCASTFPGTGGGYEQYFGPGTRLTVT.

This clone was seen a few times. The gene calls are TRBV4-2 and TRBJ1-5, with TRBD1 matching 10 bases. There are 15 residues in the CDR3. The germline gives CDR1 LGHNA, CDR2 YNFKEQ. Written as DNA, the CDR3 is TGTTCCCTTGACAGGGGGCTGAGAGGCAATCAGCCCCAGCATTTT. Amino acids: CSLDRGLRGNQPQHF.

The chain carries TRBV6-5 and TRBJ2-5, with D tentatively TRBD1 (6 bases). Deletions cut 1 base from V and 2 bases from J, with 11 bases between. The CDR3 contains 15 residues. The germline V gene encodes CDR1 MNHEY and CDR2 SVGAGI. The CDR3 sequence: CASSYWGTPQETQYF. DNA of the CDR3: TGTGCCAGCAGTTACTGGGGGACACCACAAGAGACCCAGTACTTC.

This chain links TRBV7-2 with TRBJ2-7, with D maybe TRBD2 (5 bases). Germline V gene lookup returns CDR1 SGHTA and CDR2 FQGNSA. The CDR3 has 14 amino acids. CDR3 region: CASLSWEPPYEQYF. The CDR3 nucleotides are TGTGCAAGCTTATCCTGGGAGCCACCCTACGAGCAGTACTTC.

J is TRBJ2-6 and V is TRBV7-2; D unresolved. V lost 6 bases, J lost 0 bases, and 9 bases lay in between. Germline assignment: CDR1 SGHTA and CDR2 FQGNSA. This CDR3 is 15 amino acids long. This CDR3 reads CASSATVSGANVLTF. The CDR3 DNA sequence: TGTGCCAGCAGTGCCACAGTCTCTGGGGCCAACGTCCTGACTTTC.

The genes are TRBV30 and TRBJ1-4; maybe TRBD1 (6 bases). Germline CDR1 and CDR2: GTSNPN and SVGIG (reference sequence). The CDR3 has 14 amino acids. Between the trimmed V and J ends, which lost 2 bases and 4 bases, there was a span of 11 bases. The CDR3 DNA is TGTGCCTGGAGTCGGCGCAGGGGTAATGAAAAACTGTTTTTT. It encodes CAWSRRRGNEKLFF.

This clone was counted a single time. The chain links TRBV6-4 to TRBJ2-2; 9 nucleotides line up with TRBD1. Trimming removed 0 bases from V and 2 bases from J; junction bases left unmatched: 4. Germline CDR1 and CDR2: MRHNA and SNTAGT. This CDR3 has 17 amino acids. CDR3 in amino acids: CASSDSRDRENTGELFF. The CDR3 DNA reads as TGTGCCAGCAGTGACTCCAGGGACAGGGAAAACACCGGGGAGCTGTTTTTT.

The genes are TRBV28 and TRBJ2-4; TRBD2 matches 7 bases. After removal of 3 bases from V and 4 bases from J, the junction contained 9 bases not matched to a gene. Germline CDR1 MDHEN, CDR2 SYDVKM. This CDR3 has 16 residues. The CDR3 region is CASSLSRGGWKNIQYF. CDR3 DNA: TGTGCCAGCAGTTTGTCTCGCGGGGGATGGAAAAACATTCAGTACTTC.

V is TRBV2 and J is TRBJ1-5; D gene ambiguous. Deletions cut 11 bases from V and 6 bases from J, with 20 bases between. This CDR3 spans 14 amino acids. CDR1 SNHLY and CDR2 FYNNEI come from the germline V gene. The CDR3 DNA follows: TGTGCCCCCCGCCGGCCCTTGGAGGGTCAGCCCCAGCATTTT. This encodes CAPRRPLEGQPQHF.

The chain is built from TRBV19 and TRBJ1-1; D might be TRBD1 (6 bases). The CDR3 has 15 amino acids. CDR1 is LNHDA, CDR2 SQIVND, per germline (reference sequence). Trimming took off 0 bases at V and 4 bases at J, with 12 bases between the two ends. CDR3 amino acids: CASSIEVRGTTEAFF. CDR3 sequence (DNA): TGTGCCAGTAGTATAGAGGTCAGGGGAACCACTGAAGCTTTCTTT.

This rearrangement joins TRBV5-1 to TRBJ2-3, with D possibly matching TRBD1 (5 bases). The germline V gene encodes CDR1 SGHRS and CDR2 YFSETQ. Trimming removed 0 bases at V and 6 bases at J, with 8 bases between. This CDR3 contains 13 residues. As DNA, the CDR3 is TGCGCCAGCAGCTTGGCCCCAGGGGATACGCAGTATTTT. Translated, it gives CASSLAPGDTQYF.

The chain links TRBV5-1 to TRBJ2-7; the D gene is possibly TRBD1 (6 bases). Germline V gene sequence: CDR1 SGHRS, CDR2 YFSETQ. CDR3 size: 13 residues. Trimming removed 1 base from V and 3 bases from J, with 8 bases in between. This chain's CDR3 is CASSLLDSYEQYF. In nucleotides, the CDR3 is TGCGCCAGCAGCTTGTTGGACAGCTACGAGCAGTACTTC. The full variable domain, its missing parts supplied by reference TRBV5-1 and TRBJ2-7, is KAGVTQTPRYLIKTRGQQVTLSCSPISGHRSVSWYQQTPGQGLQFLFEYFSETQRNKGNFPGRFSGRQFSNSRSEMNVSTLELGDSALYLCASSLLDSYEQYFGPGTRLTVT.

This clone was detected a few times. The rearrangement joins TRBV7-9 to TRBJ1-1; D gene uncertain. Germline CDR1 and CDR2: SEHNR and FQNEAQ (reference sequence). The CDR3 has 15 residues. Trimming left V 4 bases short and J 4 bases short, with 16 bases between. CDR3: CASSSPPRRGTEAFF. The DNA for the CDR3 is TGTGCCAGCAGCTCCCCCCCTCGACGGGGCACTGAAGCTTTCTTT.

V is TRBV2 and J is TRBJ2-5; D possibly corresponds to TRBD1 (5 bases). With 5 bases removed from V and 5 bases from J, the gap between germline ends came to 12 bases. The CDR3 covers 13 residues. The germline V gene has CDR1 SNHLY and CDR2 FYNNEI. The CDR3 region has the DNA TGTGCCAGCAGTCCCACAGGATGGGAGACCCAGTACTTC. The encoded protein is CASSPTGWETQYF.

The rearrangement uses TRBV19 and TRBJ1-3; a possible D gene is TRBD1 (6 bases). The V gene lost 7 bases and the J gene lost 1 base, with 11 bases spanning the gap. Germline V CDR1 and CDR2: LNHDA, SQIVND (reference sequence). The CDR3 covers 14 residues. The CDR3 bases are TGTGCCAGTACTCGAGGGGGTTCTGGAAACACCATATATTTT. Amino acid sequence: CASTRGGSGNTIYF. The complete variable domain, with remaining parts taken from reference TRBV19 and TRBJ1-3, reads DGGITQSPKYLFRKEGQNVTLSCEQNLNHDAMYWYRQDPGQGLRLIYYSQIVNDFQKGDIAEGYSVSREKKESFPLTVTSAQKNPTAFYLCASTRGGSGNTIYFGEGSWLTVV.

The chain couples TRBV4-3 to TRBJ1-1, with D possibly matching TRBD1 (5 bases). V dropped 0 bases and J dropped 3 bases, with 8 bases sitting between them. The CDR3 length is 14 residues. Germline V lookup: CDR1 LGHNA, CDR2 YSLEER. CDR3 sequence (DNA): TGCGCCAGCAGCCAAGATGGGGGGGACACTGAAGCTTTCTTT. Amino acids: CASSQDGGDTEAFF.

The rearrangement uses TRBV19 and TRBJ2-3, with 15 bases aligning to TRBD2. After removal of 0 bases from V and 10 bases from J, the junction contained 11 bases not matched to a gene. Germline V gene sequence: CDR1 LNHDA, CDR2 SQIVND (reference sequence). This CDR3 spans 18 amino acids. The CDR3 coding sequence is TGTGCCAGTAGTATAGACCACCTGGGGACTAGCGGGGGGATGTCGCAGTATTTT. It codes for CASSIDHLGTSGGMSQYF.

The chain links TRBV15 to TRBJ2-5; 10 bases line up with TRBD2. TRBJ2-7 explains the end of the DNA better; the J call may be wrong. This CDR3 is 17 amino acids long. Germline V gene lookup returns CDR1 LNHNV and CDR2 YYDKDF (reference sequence). In nucleotides, the CDR3 is TGTGCCACCAGCCGGTCTGCACTGGTAGCGGGGGGTAACGAGCAGTACTTC. Protein sequence: CATSRSALVAGGNEQYF.

The gene calls are TRBV7-2 and TRBJ2-5; D call uncertain. The CDR3 consists of 15 residues. The V gene's germline CDR1 is SGHTA and CDR2 FQGNSA. V was pared by 3 bases and J by 2 bases, with 13 bases between. CDR3 region: CASSFAVFEQETQYF. In DNA, the CDR3 is TGTGCCAGCAGCTTTGCGGTCTTCGAACAAGAGACCCAGTACTTC.

V and J are TRBV5-8 and TRBJ1-4; D is unclear. Germline lookup yields CDR1 SGHTS and CDR2 YDEGEE. The CDR3 is made up of 16 amino acids. V lost 2 bases to trimming and J lost 1 base, with 12 bases between them. CDR3 loop: CASSFEDLGTNEKLFF. CDR3 DNA sequence: TGTGCCAGCAGCTTTGAGGATTTAGGAACTAATGAAAAACTGTTTTTT.

Comments on this clone: One end of the junction varies from germline; a read error may be responsible. V usage is TRBV13 and J usage is TRBJ1-2; 8 nucleotides agree with TRBD1. From germline, CDR1 is PRHDT and CDR2 FYEKMQ (reference sequence). The CDR3 loop spans 15 amino acids. CDR3 residues: CASSIGGRGPYGYTF. The CDR3 region has the DNA TGTGCCAGCAGCATAGGGGGCAGGGGGCCCTATGGCTACACCTTC.

The rearrangement joins TRBV19 to TRBJ1-1; a possible D gene is TRBD1 (5 bases). The CDR3 totals 15 residues. V was pared by 9 bases and J by 0 bases, with 17 bases between. From germline, CDR1 is LNHDA and CDR2 SQIVND (reference sequence). CDR3 sequence: CARGGLGPMNTEAFF. The DNA for the CDR3 is TGTGCCAGGGGAGGACTGGGACCTATGAACACTGAAGCTTTCTTT.

V gene TRBV6-5 combines with J gene TRBJ1-1; maybe TRBD1 (5 bases). V lost 10 bases to trimming and J lost 1 base, with 10 bases between them. Germline-derived CDR1 and CDR2 are MNHEY and SVGAGI. CDR3 length equals 12 residues. The CDR3 DNA is TGTGCCACCTCTAGGGGGAACACTGAAGCTTTCTTT. It translates to CATSRGNTEAFF.

V gene TRBV4-2 combines with J gene TRBJ1-1; the D is unclear. The V end was cut by 1 base, the J end by 0 bases, with 15 bases between. The length of the CDR3 is 17 residues. CDR1 LGHNA and CDR2 YNFKEQ come from the germline V gene. The CDR3 DNA reads TGTGCCAGCAGCCAAGTCGGTCAGGAAAAGATGAACACTGAAGCTTTCTTT. Protein sequence: CASSQVGQEKMNTEAFF.

V gene TRBV2 combines with J gene TRBJ1-2; weak D call: TRBD1 (6 bases). This CDR3 spans 15 amino acids. V dropped 2 bases and J dropped 3 bases, with 13 bases sitting between them. The germline gives CDR1 SNHLY, CDR2 FYNNEI. DNA of the CDR3: TGTGCCAGCAGTGAATTGGGCGGGGGCGACTATGGCTACACCTTC. This gives the protein CASSELGGGDYGYTF.

This clone was detected a few times. The gene calls are TRBV19 and TRBJ1-3; 8 bases are shared with TRBD1. The germline CDR1 and CDR2 sequences are LNHDA and SQIVND (reference sequence). Losses at the gene ends were 5 bases for V and 4 bases for J; bases not matched to a gene: 7. The CDR3 extends over 15 amino acids. As DNA, the CDR3 is TGTGCCAGTAGTTTGATAGGACAGGGAGGAAACACCATATATTTT. Its translation is CASSLIGQGGNTIYF.